The clone carrying this T cell receptor beta chain was found many times. Time point specified: longitudinal time-point 1 (baseline). Unsorted libraries were prepared from 2 million PBMCs held at -80 C. V was pared by 3 bases and J by 3 bases, with 8 bases between. Per germline, CDR1 MNHEY and CDR2 SMNVEV (reference sequence). The CDR3 covers 13 residues. This sample is drawn from a study of neurological immune-mediated disorders. 5'RACE employing 10-nucleotide random UMIs yielded the cDNA. The output of every sequencing run, over 170 million TCR-beta sequences, came from 15-18 subjects. In TCRdb, the 5' RACE reads were re-called with MiXCR into one record per CDR3 protein. The table lists tens of thousands of distinct CDR3 sequences, roughly 10% of them singletons, with approximately 9.6% in the top ten.

V gene TRBV27 combines with J gene TRBJ2-5; D is perhaps TRBD1 or TRBD2 (5 bases each). The receptor was isolated from a man aged 25-45 years in good health. The sample comprised PBMCs. CDR3 residues: CASSFRGEETQYF. The CDR3 bases are TGTGCCAGCAGTTTTAGGGGAGAAGAGACCCAGTACTTC.